Listed here are 3 T cell receptor beta chains from one sample, sequenced in a study of T cell changes during pregnancy in multiple sclerosis. The protocol was immunoSEQ multiplex PCR, while the TCRdb copy is restricted to in-frame clones and leaves out a portion. The profile covers tens of thousands of clones, with about nine tenths appearing a single time and about 6.3% taken by the ten largest. This specimen was CD8+ T cells from peripheral blood mononuclear cells, taken in the second trimester of pregnancy. Source of these receptors: a female donor with multiple sclerosis, enrolled in a pregnancy study.

Written as DNA, the CDR3 is TGTGCCAGTAGTACGATGACCCGGGACACCGCCTCCGCGAACACTGAAGCTTTCTTT. It encodes CASSTMTRDTASANTEAFF. The rearrangement uses TRBV19 and TRBJ1-1, with D possibly being TRBD1 (6 bases). The V gene lost 4 bases and the J gene lost 1 base, with 25 bases spanning the gap. The CDR3 consists of 19 residues. From germline, CDR1 is LNHDA and CDR2 SQIVND (reference sequence).

V is TRBV5-1 and J is TRBJ2-3; 10 bases are shared with TRBD2. Germline assignment: CDR1 SGHRS and CDR2 YFSETQ. This CDR3 contains 17 residues. Losses at the gene ends were 2 bases for V and 2 bases for J; bases not matched to a gene: 8. DNA of the CDR3: TGCGCCAGCAGCTTACTAGCGGGACCCTCCTCCACAGATACGCAGTATTTT. Residues: CASSLLAGPSSTDTQYF.

The rearrangement links TRBV19 to TRBJ1-1; a weak D match, TRBD1 (6 bases). V lost 6 bases and J lost 2, with 19 bases in between. CDR1 and CDR2 from the germline V gene are LNHDA and SQIVND (reference sequence). This CDR3 contains 16 residues. The CDR3 coding sequence is TGTGCCAGTAGCCCCTTACTGACAGGAGTTAACACTGAAGCTTTCTTT. Translation gives CASSPLLTGVNTEAFF. Looking up the rest from reference TRBV19 and TRBJ1-1 gives the full variable domain: DGGITQSPKYLFRKEGQNVTLSCEQNLNHDAMYWYRQDPGQGLRLIYYSQIVNDFQKGDIAEGYSVSREKKESFPLTVTSAQKNPTAFYLCASSPLLTGVNTEAFFGQGTRLTVV.